This TCR beta chain was captured by sequencing in a study of control samples from healthy donors and cancer patients. Losses at the gene ends were 3 bases for V and 7 bases for J; bases not matched to a gene: 10. This CDR3 contains 17 residues. Per germline, CDR1 KGHDR and CDR2 SFDVKD. The data were produced by immunoSEQ multiplex PCR, yet TCRdb's version contains in-frame clones alone and is incomplete. The table has approximately 70,000 clones, roughly 82% seen once. The receptor was isolated from a man in his fifties in good health. The specimen was blood. The chain couples TRBV24-1 to TRBJ2-1; 11 bases fit TRBD2. The CDR3: CATSDERSGRAMNEQFF. CDR3 nucleotides: TGTGCCACCAGTGATGAACGTAGCGGGAGGGCCATGAATGAGCAGTTCTTC.